This T cell receptor beta chain was recorded in a study of blood T cell repertoires in COVID-19. About the research overall: T cells, B-cell-depleted T cells, or PBMCs provided the cDNA or gDNA that served as material.

Losses at the gene ends were 7 bases for V and 4 bases for J; bases not matched to a gene: 7. The germline V gene encodes CDR1 SGHRS and CDR2 YFSETQ. The CDR3 spans 13 residues. TCRdb's copy holds only in-frame clones and misses some; the assay was immunoSEQ multiplex PCR. In the table there are just over 150,000 clones, roughly 90% of which are singletons. Study members were between about 18 and 90 years old and lived in 20 to 30 US regions. Grouping used clinical history reported by participants in a survey and questionnaire. The rearrangement joins TRBV5-1 to TRBJ2-7, with TRBD2 identical over 8 bases. This receptor was obtained from a woman between 45 and 60 years old who had recovered from COVID-19. The sequencing sample was made of PBMCs or T cells enriched from blood (not recorded which). As DNA, the CDR3 is TGCGCCAGCGGCATAGCGGGGCGATACGAGCAGTACTTC. This gives the protein CASGIAGRYEQYF.